Below are 6 T cell receptor beta chains sequenced from a single sample in a study of T cell changes during pregnancy in multiple sclerosis. Data came from immunoSEQ multiplex PCR; TCRdb stores just in-frame clones and leaves some out. Of over 45,000 clones listed, 88% were seen once; the top ten hold roughly 1.2%. This specimen was CD4+ T cells from peripheral blood mononuclear cells, taken in the second trimester of pregnancy. The receptor source for this set is a female donor with multiple sclerosis, enrolled in a pregnancy study.

The chain is built from TRBV5-1 and TRBJ2-3; 9 bases agree with TRBD1. Germline loops: CDR1 SGHRS, CDR2 YFSETQ. This CDR3 region has 15 residues. The ends lost 4 bases at V and 0 bases at J; junction bases unmatched: 3. CDR3 bases: TGCGCCAGCAGCCATGGACAGGGGAGCACAGATACGCAGTATTTT. This codes for CASSHGQGSTDTQYF.

The chain has TRBV5-1 and TRBJ2-5, with D unclear. The CDR3 consists of 13 residues. V was trimmed by 0 bases and J by 3 bases, leaving 6 bases between them. The germline V gene has CDR1 SGHRS and CDR2 YFSETQ. For the CDR3, the DNA is TGCGCCAGCAGCTTGGTGGCAGAAGAGACCCAGTACTTC. It specifies CASSLVAEETQYF.

Written as DNA, the CDR3 is TGTGCCAGCAGCCACCGACTAGCGTCTTACGAGCAGTACTTC. It encodes CASSHRLASYEQYF. The rearrangement uses TRBV7-9 and TRBJ2-7; 8 bases match TRBD2. V shed 5 bases and J 4 bases; nucleotides not matched to a gene: 7. This CDR3 contains 14 residues. From germline, CDR1 is SEHNR and CDR2 FQNEAQ (reference sequence).

The chain links TRBV6-1 to TRBJ1-1, with 9 bases identical to TRBD1. The CDR3 covers 15 residues. Germline V CDR1 and CDR2: MNHNS, SASEGT. V was clipped by 0 bases and J by 5 bases; unmatched bases: 4. The CDR3 nucleotides are TGTGCCAGCAGTGAAGCCGGACAGGGGAAGACTGAAGCTTTCTTT. This translates into CASSEAGQGKTEAFF.

The chain employs TRBV5-1 and TRBJ2-1; TRBD2 aligns across 14 bases. The CDR3 has 15 residues. CDR1 is SGHRS and CDR2 is YFSETQ in the germline V gene. V lost 4 bases, J lost 8 bases, and 5 bases stayed unmatched. The CDR3 sequence: CASSPGTSGSYEQFF. CDR3 DNA: TGCGCCAGCAGCCCCGGGACTAGCGGGAGCTATGAGCAGTTCTTC. The whole variable domain, remainder taken from reference TRBV5-1 and TRBJ2-1, is KAGVTQTPRYLIKTRGQQVTLSCSPISGHRSVSWYQQTPGQGLQFLFEYFSETQRNKGNFPGRFSGRQFSNSRSEMNVSTLELGDSALYLCASSPGTSGSYEQFFGPGTRLTVL.

This clone was counted only a few times. The V call is TRBV28, the J call TRBJ1-1, with a tentative D call TRBD1 (5 bases). The CDR3 covers 10 residues. Between the trimmed V and J ends, which lost 9 bases and 7 bases, there was a span of 9 bases. The V gene's germline CDR1 is MDHEN and CDR2 SYDVKM. The CDR3 coding sequence is TGTGCCAGTGGACATATTGAAGCTTTCTTT. It codes for CASGHIEAFF.